This is a list of T cell receptor beta chains from one sample in a study of shared clonotypes between healthy human individuals. Assay used: immunoSEQ multiplex PCR; TCRdb lists only in-frame clones, some missing. The sample carries roughly 2,000,000 clones, less than 95% recorded once. The sequenced sample was naive CD8+ T cells sorted from blood. Every receptor here comes from a man aged 18-30 years in good health. Both conserved end residues are trimmed from each CDR3.

V gene: TRBV29-1; J gene: TRBJ2-7; CDR3 protein: SVDKGVQGDEQY
V gene: TRBV5-5; J gene: TRBJ1-2; CDR3 protein: ASSLGWGRGEDYGYT
V gene: TRBV19; J gene: TRBJ1-2; CDR3 protein: ASSRGTASYGYT
V gene: TRBV6-5; J gene: TRBJ2-7; CDR3 protein: ASSYGGADHEQY
V gene: TRBV10-3; J gene: TRBJ1-1; CDR3 protein: AISVQGGNTEAF
V gene: TRBV9; J gene: TRBJ1-5; CDR3 protein: ASSVGAGDNQPQH
V gene: TRBV4-3; J gene: TRBJ2-6; CDR3 protein: ASSQDVPGANVLT
V gene: TRBV29-1; J gene: TRBJ1-2; CDR3 protein: SVEEDRGYGYT
V gene: TRBV7-9; J gene: TRBJ2-7; CDR3 protein: ASSLGVYEQY
V gene: TRBV5-1; J gene: TRBJ2-1; CDR3 protein: ASSLAADMVGLDVEQF
V gene: TRBV7-8; J gene: TRBJ2-6; CDR3 protein: ASSPRGTEPSGANVLT
V gene: TRBV28; J gene: TRBJ1-6; CDR3 protein: ASKALDSPLH
V gene: TRBV5-4; J gene: TRBJ2-5; CDR3 protein: ASSLVGTGGETQY